The rows below give T cell receptor beta chains drawn from one sample of a study of T-cell reconstitution after alpha-beta-depleted transplantation in children. TCRdb passed the PCR reads through MiXCR, listing each CDR3 protein once. The table has about 600,000 distinct CDR3 sequences, about 10% seen once. The input for sequencing was PBMCs from the stem cell graft donor, taken from the stem cell graft. These receptors all come from a human donor who donated a stem cell graft to a child with acute myeloid leukemia. CDR3s include the opening cysteine and the closing phenylalanine or tryptophan. The D gene is left open where the match is weak. Clone size is not always given. Where it is, it says once, few, many or a class for expanded clones.

len | j_gene | abundance | v_gene | d_gene | CDR3aa | CDR3nt
17 | TRBJ1-1 | NA | TRBV28 | NA | CASSFAGSKFLSTEAFF | TGTGCCAGCAGTTTTGCGGGCAGTAAATTTTTGAGCACTGAAGCTTTCTTT
15 | TRBJ2-7 | few | TRBV7-6 | NA | CASSLDDVSSYEQYF | TGTGCCAGCAGCTTAGATGACGTCAGCTCCTACGAGCAGTACTTC
16 | TRBJ2-7 | NA | TRBV3-1 | TRBD2 | CASSQFLASGSYEQYF | TGTGCCAGCAGCCAATTTCTGGCTAGCGGGAGCTACGAGCAGTACTTC
17 | TRBJ2-3 | many | TRBV2 | TRBD2 | CASSERLAGVSTDTQYF | TGTGCCAGCAGTGAAAGGTTGGCGGGAGTTTCAACAGATACGCAGTATTTT
15 | TRBJ1-1 | many | TRBV9 | TRBD1 | CASSARQGANTEAFF | TGTGCCAGCAGTGCCCGACAGGGGGCTAACACTGAAGCTTTCTTT
14 | TRBJ2-5 | many | TRBV10-3 | NA | CAISDLDSKETQYF | TGTGCCATCAGTGATCTTGACAGTAAAGAGACCCAGTACTTC
20 | TRBJ2-7 | NA | TRBV5-4 | NA | CASSSPSGQGVLADIYEQYF | TGTGCCAGCAGCTCCCCTTCGGGACAGGGTGTACTAGCGGATATCTACGAGCAGTACTTC
17 | TRBJ2-6 | many | TRBV5-7 | NA | CASILSSPRPGANVLTF | TGTGCCAGCATCTTGTCGTCCCCTCGGCCTGGGGCCAACGTCCTGACTTTC
15 | TRBJ2-2 | few | TRBV5-1 | TRBD1 | CASSQQGAIFGELFF | TGCGCCAGCAGCCAACAGGGGGCGATCTTCGGGGAGCTGTTTTTT
16 | TRBJ2-7 | NA | TRBV21-1 | NA | CASSNASAGSSYEQYF | TGTGCCAGCAGCAATGCCAGTGCGGGGAGCTCCTACGAGCAGTACTTC
14 | TRBJ1-1 | NA | TRBV5-1 | NA | CASSLEAVSTEAFF | TGCGCCAGCAGCTTGGAGGCAGTTAGCACTGAAGCTTTCTTT
14 | TRBJ2-1 | NA | TRBV14 | TRBD2 | CASRTGTRPTEQFF | TGTGCCAGCAGGACCGGGACTAGGCCTACGGAGCAGTTCTTC
14 | TRBJ2-7 | few | TRBV11-2 | NA | CASSYTGQRREQYF | TGTGCCAGCAGCTACACGGGCCAGAGGCGCGAGCAGTACTTC
14 | TRBJ1-2 | many | TRBV12-3/TRBV12-4 | NA | CASSSREVKYGYTF | TGTGCCAGCAGTTCCAGGGAGGTCAAATATGGCTACACCTTC
13 | TRBJ2-1 | many | TRBV20-1 | TRBD1 | CSASGDRGNEQFF | TGCAGTGCTAGTGGGGACAGGGGCAATGAGCAGTTCTTC
17 | TRBJ2-1 | many | TRBV5-1 | NA | CASSLTGRGSSYNEQFF | TGCGCCAGCAGCTTGACGGGACGCGGTAGCTCCTACAATGAGCAGTTCTTC
14 | TRBJ1-4 | few | TRBV3-1 | NA | CASSLRGPNEKLFF | TGTGCCAGCAGCCTGAGGGGACCTAATGAAAAACTGTTTTTT
12 | TRBJ2-7 | NA | TRBV7-9 | NA | CASSFVRDEQYF | TGTGCCAGCAGCTTTGTTCGCGACGAGCAGTACTTC
15 | TRBJ2-7 | many | TRBV20-1 | TRBD2 | CSATSGRVQSYEQYF | TGCAGTGCTACTAGCGGGAGGGTCCAGTCGTACGAGCAGTACTTC
16 | TRBJ2-1 | few | TRBV6-2/TRBV6-3 | TRBD2 | CASTPRSLASYNEQFF | TGTGCCAGCACCCCGCGGTCACTAGCGAGTTACAATGAGCAGTTCTTC
13 | TRBJ1-1 | many | TRBV20-1 | TRBD1 | CSANRGGRTEAFF | TGCAGTGCAAACAGGGGAGGGAGGACTGAAGCTTTCTTT
15 | TRBJ1-5 | many | TRBV6-1 | NA | CASSESQGSNQPQHF | TGTGCCAGCAGTGAGTCCCAGGGGAGCAATCAGCCCCAGCATTTT
15 | TRBJ1-5 | NA | TRBV4-3 | NA | CASSQDYGSDQPQHF | TGCGCCAGCAGCCAAGATTACGGTAGTGATCAGCCCCAGCATTTT
16 | TRBJ2-5 | NA | TRBV9 | TRBD2 | CASSPRGGLAQETQYF | TGTGCCAGCAGCCCGAGGGGTGGACTAGCACAGGAGACCCAGTACTTC
14 | TRBJ2-2 | many | TRBV12-3/TRBV12-4 | TRBD1 | CASSRTGGSGELFF | TGTGCCAGCAGTCGGACAGGGGGCAGCGGGGAGCTGTTTTTT
15 | TRBJ2-1 | NA | TRBV6-1 | NA | CATAEDSGSYNEQFF | TGTGCCACCGCCGAGGACTCCGGCTCCTACAATGAGCAGTTCTTC
15 | TRBJ2-2 | NA | TRBV12-3/TRBV12-4 | NA | CASSWRGGNTGELFF | TGTGCCAGCAGTTGGAGGGGTGGGAACACCGGGGAGCTGTTTTTT
19 | TRBJ2-3 | few | TRBV4-3 | TRBD2 | CASSQDFGTSGGYTDTQYF | TGCGCCAGCAGCCAAGATTTCGGGACTAGCGGGGGATACACAGATACGCAGTATTTT
15 | TRBJ1-5 | few | TRBV20-1 | NA | CSAESSQGRHQPQHF | TGCAGTGCTGAGAGTAGCCAGGGGCGCCATCAGCCCCAGCATTTT
17 | TRBJ2-2 | many | TRBV2 | TRBD2 | CASSGGLAGGENGELFF | TGTGCCAGCAGTGGTGGACTAGCGGGAGGGGAAAACGGGGAGCTGTTTTTT
14 | TRBJ1-1 | many | TRBV5-1 | NA | CASSFPTSNTEAFF | TGCGCCAGCAGCTTCCCAACTTCGAACACTGAAGCTTTCTTT
15 | TRBJ2-2 | many | TRBV7-7 | TRBD2 | CASSQGLAITGELFF | TGTGCTAGCAGTCAGGGACTAGCCATAACCGGGGAGCTGTTTTTT
17 | TRBJ2-3 | many | TRBV5-1 | TRBD2 | CASSSRGLAIYTDTQYF | TGCGCCAGCAGCTCCAGGGGACTAGCTATATACACAGATACGCAGTATTTT
15 | TRBJ2-3 | few | TRBV5-1 | NA | CASSLQGSNTDTQYF | TGCGCCAGCAGCTTGCAGGGAAGTAACACAGATACGCAGTATTTT
15 | TRBJ2-1 | many | TRBV10-3 | TRBD1 | CAISPRGQGHNEQFF | TGTGCCATCAGTCCCCGGGGACAGGGCCACAATGAGCAGTTCTTC
15 | TRBJ1-1 | NA | TRBV7-6 | NA | CASSLEGGENTEAFF | TGTGCCAGCAGCTTAGAGGGAGGGGAGAACACTGAAGCTTTCTTT
15 | TRBJ1-2 | NA | TRBV30 | TRBD1 | CAWSVQETGVDGYTF | TGTGCCTGGAGTGTACAAGAGACAGGGGTTGATGGCTACACCTTC
15 | TRBJ2-1 | NA | TRBV7-8 | TRBD1 | CASSLVKQGHNEQFF | TGTGCCAGCAGCTTAGTAAAACAGGGGCACAATGAGCAGTTCTTC
15 | TRBJ2-4 | NA | TRBV12-3/TRBV12-4 | NA | CASTPSQVAKNIQYF | TGTGCCAGCACCCCTTCCCAGGTAGCGAAAAACATTCAGTACTTC
14 | TRBJ2-7 | NA | TRBV3-1 | NA | CASSLQDLEREQYF | TGTGCCAGCAGCCTCCAGGACCTGGAGCGCGAGCAGTACTTC
15 | TRBJ2-3 | many | TRBV4-3 | TRBD2 | CASSRGLAGGDTQYF | TGCGCCAGCAGCCGCGGACTAGCGGGAGGAGATACGCAGTATTTT
14 | TRBJ2-1 | many | TRBV10-3 | TRBD2 | CATTGTSGTHEQFF | TGTGCCACGACCGGGACTAGCGGGACGCATGAGCAGTTCTTC